Reported below is one T cell receptor (beta chain). The sample originates from a study of blood T cell repertoires in COVID-19. As processed by the authors: From reference gene primer amplification, estimates of nucleated cell counts were derived. Profiling relied on immunoSEQ multiplex PCR, and the TCRdb table lists in-frame clones only, not all of them. That table supplies the V and J calls and clone size; D and trimming were determined from the DNA. Of about 240,000 clones listed, approximately 83% are singletons. The junction had 11 bases not matched to a gene; V was cut back by 4 bases and J by 8 bases. This CDR3 is 14 amino acids long. In germline, CDR1 is SQVTM, CDR2 ANQGSEA.

The receptor was isolated from a woman in her forties with acute COVID-19. The chain is built from TRBV29-1 and TRBJ2-1; 7 nucleotides align to TRBD2. Source material: PBMCs or T cells enriched from blood (not recorded which). The CDR3 DNA sequence: TGCAGCGTTGTCTCGCGGGAGAGTTGGGATGAGCAGTTCTTC. Its translation: CSVVSRESWDEQFF.